This T cell receptor beta chain is from a study of blood T cell repertoires in COVID-19. Overall study: COVID-19 samples, acute and convalescent, were from the United States, Italy and Spain. PBMCs, B-cell-depleted T cells, or T cells were the source of the cDNA or gDNA that made up the material.

Trimming cost V 5 bases and J 4 bases, with 11 bases left between them. This CDR3 region has 13 residues. The germline V gene has CDR1 MNHEY and CDR2 SVGAGI. Authors' methods: For nucleated cells, counts were estimated from reference gene primer amplification. Profiled with immunoSEQ multiplex PCR; TCRdb holds only in-frame clones, not every one. V and J calls and clone size are as listed in that table; D and trimming were resolved from the DNA. The sample comprises 100,000 or so clones, approximately 84% of which are singletons, and approximately 2.1% rests with the top ten. Sequenced sample: peripheral blood. This chain connects TRBV6-5 to TRBJ1-2; D might be TRBD1 (6 bases). The clonotype was recovered from a human donor in a cohort sampled during active COVID-19. The CDR3 is CASSPDSLYGYTF. For the CDR3, the DNA is TGTGCCAGCAGTCCGGACAGCCTCTATGGCTACACCTTC.